This T cell receptor beta chain came from a study of human T cells and chemical hapten exposure. J gave up 0 bases and V 5 bases, and 7 bases lay outside the gene matches. The CDR3 spans 16 residues. Looked up from germline, CDR1 is GTSNPN and CDR2 is SVGIG (reference sequence). Noted time point: patch test 1, 2 weeks after DPC sensitization. Treatment described: therapeutic diphenylcyclopropenone sensitization with weekly scalp DPC. A few counts support this clonotype. TCRdb reprocessed the RACE reads with MiXCR, giving one entry per CDR3 protein. The sample shows roughly 380,000 distinct CDR3 sequences, roughly 4.8% of them seen only once.

The sequenced sample was whole blood, obtained in connection with sensitization to the hapten diphenylcyclopropenone (DPC). This chain links TRBV30 with TRBJ2-2, with 9 bases identical to TRBD2. The sequence was obtained from a woman in her forties or fifties with alopecia areata. Some clones in this sample may be carry-over from other donors' samples. The CDR3 coding sequence is TGTGCCTGGGGGGGACTAGCCGTTGCGAACACCGGGGAGCTGTTTTTT. This translates into CAWGGLAVANTGELFF.